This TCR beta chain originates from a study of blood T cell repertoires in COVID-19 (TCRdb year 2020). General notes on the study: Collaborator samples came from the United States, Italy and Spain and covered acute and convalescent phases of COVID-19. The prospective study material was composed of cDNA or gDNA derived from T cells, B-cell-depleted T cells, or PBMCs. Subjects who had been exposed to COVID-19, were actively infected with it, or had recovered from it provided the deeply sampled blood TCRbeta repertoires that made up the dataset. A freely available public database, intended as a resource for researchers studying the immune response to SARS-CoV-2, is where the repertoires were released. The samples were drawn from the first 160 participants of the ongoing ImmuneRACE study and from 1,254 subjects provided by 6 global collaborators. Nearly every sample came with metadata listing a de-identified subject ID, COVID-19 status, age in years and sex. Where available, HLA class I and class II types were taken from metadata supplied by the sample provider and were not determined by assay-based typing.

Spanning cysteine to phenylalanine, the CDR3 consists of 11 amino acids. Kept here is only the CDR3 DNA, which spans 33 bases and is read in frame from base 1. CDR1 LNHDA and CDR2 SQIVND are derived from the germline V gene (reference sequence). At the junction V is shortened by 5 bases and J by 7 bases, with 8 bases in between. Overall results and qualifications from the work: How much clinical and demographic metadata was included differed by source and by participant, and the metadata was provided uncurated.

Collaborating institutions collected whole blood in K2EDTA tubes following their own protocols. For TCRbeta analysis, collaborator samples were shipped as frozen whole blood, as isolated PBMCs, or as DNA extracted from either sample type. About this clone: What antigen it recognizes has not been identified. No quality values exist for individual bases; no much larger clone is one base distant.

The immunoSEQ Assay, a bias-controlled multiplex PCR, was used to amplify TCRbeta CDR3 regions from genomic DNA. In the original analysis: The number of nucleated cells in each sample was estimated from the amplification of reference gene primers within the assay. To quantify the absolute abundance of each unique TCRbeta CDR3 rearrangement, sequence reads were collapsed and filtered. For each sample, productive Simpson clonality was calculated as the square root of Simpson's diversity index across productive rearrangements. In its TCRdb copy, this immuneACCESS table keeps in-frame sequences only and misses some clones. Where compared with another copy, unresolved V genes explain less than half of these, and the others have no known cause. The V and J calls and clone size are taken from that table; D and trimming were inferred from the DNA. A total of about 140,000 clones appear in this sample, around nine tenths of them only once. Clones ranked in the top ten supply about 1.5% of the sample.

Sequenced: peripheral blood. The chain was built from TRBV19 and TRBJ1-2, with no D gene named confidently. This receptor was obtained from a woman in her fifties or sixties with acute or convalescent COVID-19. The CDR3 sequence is CASSFRGGYTF. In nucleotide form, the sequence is TGTGCCAGTAGTTTTCGGGGTGGCTACACCTTC.